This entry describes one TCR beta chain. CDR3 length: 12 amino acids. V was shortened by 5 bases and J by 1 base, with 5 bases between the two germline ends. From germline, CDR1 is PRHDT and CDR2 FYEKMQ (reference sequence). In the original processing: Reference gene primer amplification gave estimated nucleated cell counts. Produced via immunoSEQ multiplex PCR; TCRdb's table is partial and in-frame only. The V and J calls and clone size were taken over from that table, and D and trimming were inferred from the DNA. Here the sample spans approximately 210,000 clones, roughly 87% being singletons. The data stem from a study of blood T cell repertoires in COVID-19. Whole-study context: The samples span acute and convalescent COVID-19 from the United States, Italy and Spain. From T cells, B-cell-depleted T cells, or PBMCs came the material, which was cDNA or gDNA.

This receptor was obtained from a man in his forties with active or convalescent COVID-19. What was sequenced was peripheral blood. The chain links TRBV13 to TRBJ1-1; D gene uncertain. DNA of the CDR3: TGTGCCAGCAGCACGGGGAACACTGAAGCTTTCTTT. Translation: CASSTGNTEAFF.